Included here is one T cell receptor (beta chain) sequence, with context. As yet, its antigen is unknown. With V trimmed by 0 bases and J by 3 bases, 8 bases remained unmatched. This CDR3 spans 17 amino acids. Germline values: CDR1 MGHRA, CDR2 YSYEKL. This sample was taken from a study of shared clonotypes between healthy human individuals. For the study at large: A donor's plate count was three for CD4 naive and three for CD4 memory; CD8 naive had two and CD8 memory one. Findings and caveats of the study: Relative to clonotypes present in all four donors, those not shared had lower generation probabilities.

Donors included only healthy HIV-negative adults lacking recent acute infections or vaccinations. Authors' processing steps: ImmunoSEQ junction-only sequences lacked quality scores, so their filtering differed. Clones were sequenced by immunoSEQ multiplex PCR, and TCRdb holds only the in-frame ones, with some missing. V and J calls and clone size are copied from that table; D and trimming were computed from the DNA. The sample includes over a million clones, under 99% seen only once; the top ten take about 0.4%. Sequenced: naive CD4+ T cells sorted from blood. As to subset: CD45RA+ positively selected. This sequence joins TRBV4-1 and TRBJ2-7; 10 bases are a match to TRBD1. This receptor was obtained from a man aged 30 to 45 in good health. CDR3 coding DNA: TGCGCCAGCAGCCAAGAGAGTTTAGGGACAGGGGTCTACGAGCAGTACTTC. This encodes CASSQESLGTGVYEQYF.